The source of this TCR beta chain is a study of CD8+CD57+ T cells in acquired aplastic anemia. For the study at large: Isolated CD4+ and CD8+ cells, once sorted, yielded DNA averaging about 3.2 ug. There were 10 million or so reads, on average, for CD4+ cells from healthy donors.

V lost 5 bases and J lost 9; bases outside the gene matches: 12. This CDR3 spans 16 amino acids. CDR1 is LNHDA and CDR2 is SQIVND in the germline V gene (reference sequence). Findings and limits, study-wide: Overlap between patients and controls comprised some 31 CD8+ CDR3 sequences.

With regard to this clonotype: The antigen remains undetermined.

Profiles of TCR beta VDJ and CDR3 were generated from a genomic DNA template. TCRdb reprocessed the reads with MiXCR, giving one entry per CDR3 protein. Here the sample spans 400,000 to 450,000 distinct CDR3 sequences, 65% to 75% being singletons. The sequencing sample was made of sorted CD4+, CD8+, or CD8+CD57+ T cells (not recorded which) from PBMCs. The clonotype comes from a human donor in good health, serving as a control. The chain employs TRBV19 and TRBJ2-1; TRBD2 matches 11 bases. As DNA, the CDR3 is TGTGCCAGTAGTTTTAGCGGGGGGGCCCTAGGAGTTGAGCAGTTCTTC. It is translated as CASSFSGGALGVEQFF.